What follows are 25 T cell receptor beta chains derived from one specimen sequenced in a study of post-analysis software for immune sequencing data. Overall study findings and caveats: TRBV5-6, TRBV5-1 and TRBV20-1 were among five TRBV segments more frequent in patients than controls.

Sequencing libraries made from TCR beta cDNA carried unique molecular identifiers. TCRdb re-analysed the PCR reads in MiXCR, keeping a single row per CDR3 protein. The sample includes more than 500,000 distinct CDR3 sequences, around 34% of them seen just once. These TCRs are of unknown antigen specificity. The sample comprised blood. These TCRs come from a girl aged 2-17 years with multiple sclerosis.

The V and J genes are TRBV5-1 and TRBJ2-1; the match to TRBD2 covers 12 bases. Losses at the gene ends were 0 bases for V and 2 bases for J; bases not matched to a gene: 12. The CDR3 is 20 residues long. CDR1 SGHRS and CDR2 YFSETQ come from the germline V gene. The DNA for the CDR3 is TGCGCCAGCAGCTTGGGGATCGGGGCTAGCGGGGGGGTCACCTACAATGAGCAGTTCTTC. It yields the protein CASSLGIGASGGVTYNEQFF.

CDR3 residues: CASSLVGGHNEQFF. In DNA form, the CDR3 reads TGTGCCAGCAGTTTGGTCGGGGGTCACAATGAGCAGTTCTTC. The chain carries TRBV28 and TRBJ2-1, with D possibly TRBD2 on 6 matching bases. CDR3 length: 14 residues. With 3 bases removed from V and 5 bases from J, the gap between germline ends came to 11 bases. Germline loops: CDR1 MDHEN, CDR2 SYDVKM. Full variable domain (outside the CDR3, taken from reference TRBV28 and TRBJ2-1): DVKVTQSSRYLVKRTGEKVFLECVQDMDHENMFWYRQDPGLGLRLIYFSYDVKMKEKGDIPEGYSVSREKKERFSLILESASTNQTSMYLCASSLVGGHNEQFFGPGTRLTVL.

Details on this clonotype: The junction shows a germline mismatch at one end, possibly a read error. The rearrangement uses TRBV7-8 and TRBJ1-2; D perhaps matches TRBD1 (5 bases). The CDR3 is 14 residues long. CDR1 is SGHVS and CDR2 is FQNEAQ in the germline V gene. This CDR3 reads CASSRVRGDYGYTF. The CDR3 region has the DNA TGTGCCAGCAGCCGGGTCCGGGGGGACTATGGCTACACCTTT.

There are a few counts of this clonotype. The chain is built from TRBV10-2 and TRBJ1-2; D is uncertain. Germline loops: CDR1 WSHSY, CDR2 SAAADI. This CDR3 contains 13 residues. V was cut by 6 bases and J by 0 bases, with 8 bases left in between. Written as DNA, the CDR3 is TGCGCCAGCAGCCGACAAACTAACTATGGCTACACCTTC. Translated: CASSRQTNYGYTF.

The genes are TRBV20-1 and TRBJ2-1, with 13 bases lining up with TRBD2. With V trimmed by 6 bases and J by 8 bases, 7 bases remained unmatched. Per the germline V gene, CDR1 is DFQATT and CDR2 is SNEGSKA (reference sequence). The length of the CDR3 is 14 residues. The CDR3 is CSAPTSGGIHEQFF. The CDR3 coding sequence is TGCAGTGCCCCGACTAGCGGGGGGATTCATGAGCAGTTCTTC.

This clonotype showed up just a few times. The chain links TRBV6-4 to TRBJ2-5, with 7 nucleotides matching TRBD2. This CDR3 is 14 amino acids long. With V trimmed by 0 bases and J by 5 bases, 3 bases remained unmatched. Germline CDR1 is MRHNA and CDR2 is SNTAGT. The CDR3 protein is CASSDSGGHETQYF. The CDR3 DNA reads TGTGCCAGCAGTGACTCGGGAGGGCACGAGACCCAGTACTTC.

This clonotype was counted a few times. The rearrangement joins TRBV20-1 to TRBJ1-2; D is possibly TRBD1 (5 bases). From germline, CDR1 is DFQATT and CDR2 SNEGSKA (reference sequence). The V gene lost 4 bases and the J gene lost 4 bases, with 16 bases spanning the gap. The CDR3 is made up of 14 amino acids. This CDR3 reads CSAKDTGTGYGYTF. CDR3 nucleotides: TGCAGTGCTAAGGACACCGGCACGGGCTATGGCTACACCTTC.

J is TRBJ2-3 and V is TRBV7-9; perhaps D is TRBD1 or TRBD2 (6 bases each). Trimming pared 2 bases from V and 1 base from J, leaving 10 bases between. The germline CDR1 and CDR2 sequences are SEHNR and FQNEAQ (reference sequence). CDR3 length equals 15 residues. The CDR3 reads CASSLWGAGTDTQYF. In DNA form, the CDR3 reads TGTGCCAGCAGCTTATGGGGGGCGGGCACAGATACGCAGTATTTT.

This chain links TRBV20-1 with TRBJ2-1; D possibly corresponds to TRBD1 (5 bases). Germline values: CDR1 DFQATT, CDR2 SNEGSKA (reference sequence). This CDR3 region has 14 residues. V was pared by 5 bases and J by 5 bases, with 16 bases between. The CDR3 reads CSAPDRYYDNEQFF. CDR3 coding DNA: TGCAGTGCTCCCGACAGATACTATGACAATGAGCAGTTCTTC.

This clonotype has only a few counts. This chain connects TRBV27 to TRBJ2-1; TRBD2 is a possible D gene (5 bases). This CDR3 comprises 16 residues. Germline values: CDR1 MNHEY, CDR2 SMNVEV (reference sequence). V was cut by 5 bases and J by 7 bases, with 21 bases left in between. The CDR3: CASSTSPGSILNEQFF. In DNA form, the CDR3 reads TGTGCCAGCAGTACCTCTCCGGGGTCAATACTAAATGAGCAGTTCTTC.

This clonotype was found a few times. The DNA of the CDR3 is TGCGCCAGCAGCCAAGAAGGCGGCAGGATGAACACTGAAGCTTTCTTT. Protein sequence: CASSQEGGRMNTEAFF. The rearrangement uses TRBV4-1 and TRBJ1-1; D gene ambiguous. With 0 bases removed from V and 0 bases from J, the gap between germline ends came to 11 bases. Per the germline V gene, CDR1 is MGHRA and CDR2 is YSYEKL. The CDR3 length is 16 residues.

This clonotype came up a few times. The chain employs TRBV12-3 or TRBV12-4 and TRBJ1-2, with D perhaps TRBD1 (6 bases). CDR3 size: 12 residues. Trimming pared 6 bases from V and 8 bases from J, leaving 13 bases between. The CDR3 DNA follows: TGTGCCAGCAGCCCCGGGACAAAAGGCTACACCTTC. It specifies CASSPGTKGYTF.

About this clonotype itself: A much larger clone is a single base away; this may be a read error. V is TRBV5-5 and J is TRBJ1-6; 7 bases are shared with TRBD1. The CDR3 consists of 14 residues. The V gene's germline CDR1 is SGHKS and CDR2 YYEKEE (reference sequence). The CDR3 bases are TGTACCAGCAGCTCCTGGGACAGTCAGTCACCCCTCCACTTT. This codes for CTSSSWDSQSPLHF.

V usage is TRBV2 and J usage is TRBJ1-5; 9 bases align to TRBD1. From germline, CDR1 is SNHLY and CDR2 FYNNEI. V lost 5 bases, J lost 5 bases, and 7 bases stayed unmatched. The CDR3 is 15 residues long. The CDR3 DNA reads as TGTGCCAGCAGTCCTCGGGACAGGGTCGATCAGCCCCAGCATTTT. This sequence encodes CASSPRDRVDQPQHF.

This clonotype was seen more than once but under ten times. The chain recombines TRBV29-1 with TRBJ2-1; TRBD1 matches at 10 bases. The ends lost 6 bases at V and 7 bases at J; junction bases unmatched: 15. Per germline, CDR1 SQVTM and CDR2 ANQGSEA. This CDR3 contains 16 residues. CDR3 DNA sequence: TGCAGCGTGGGGCTCCGGGACAGGGGCATGGGGAATGAGCAGTTCTTC. Translation gives CSVGLRDRGMGNEQFF.

The V call is TRBV12-3 or TRBV12-4, the J call TRBJ1-1; no firm D call. This CDR3 has 14 amino acids. With 7 bases removed from V and 0 bases from J, the gap between germline ends came to 12 bases. This chain's CDR3 is CASTRSRLNTEAFF. The CDR3 region has the DNA TGTGCCAGCACCCGATCTAGGCTGAACACTGAAGCTTTCTTT.

In this sample, this clonotype turned up once. V and J are TRBV18 and TRBJ2-7, with D possibly matching TRBD1 (5 bases). The germline CDR1 and CDR2 sequences are KGHSH and LQKENI. The CDR3 has 15 residues. Trimming stripped 3 bases from V and 6 bases from J, with 18 bases between. The CDR3 region is CASSPSDGRGLEQYF. For the CDR3, the DNA is TGTGCCAGCTCACCCTCCGATGGAAGGGGCCTCGAGCAGTACTTC.

This clonotype came up a few times. This sequence joins TRBV25-1 and TRBJ2-5, with TRBD2 identical over 7 bases. Germline V gene lookup returns CDR1 MGHDK and CDR2 SYGVNS. CDR3 length: 15 residues. V shed 3 bases and J 1 base; nucleotides not matched to a gene: 5. The chain's CDR3 is CASSERDYSQETQYF. The CDR3 DNA follows: TGTGCCAGCAGTGAGCGGGACTATTCCCAAGAGACCCAGTACTTC.

The J gene is TRBJ2-1, the V gene TRBV7-2, with TRBD2 identical over 8 bases. From germline, CDR1 is SGHTA and CDR2 FQGNSA. CDR3 size: 17 residues. V was pared by 5 bases and J by 8 bases, with 17 bases of the junction left unmatched. The CDR3 loop reads CASSRGKGGGLPDEQFF. CDR3 DNA: TGTGCCAGCAGCAGGGGAAAGGGCGGGGGGCTCCCGGATGAGCAGTTCTTC.

The V gene is TRBV15, the J gene TRBJ1-2, with D hard to call. CDR1 is LNHNV and CDR2 is YYDKDF in the germline V gene (reference sequence). With 6 bases removed from V and 3 bases from J, the gap between germline ends came to 8 bases. This CDR3 is 12 amino acids long. CDR3: CATSSRDYGYTF. The CDR3 coding sequence is TGTGCCACCAGTAGCCGTGACTATGGCTACACCTTC.

V usage is TRBV29-1 and J usage is TRBJ1-2; 12 positions match TRBD1. Germline CDR1 and CDR2: SQVTM and ANQGSEA. The length of the CDR3 is 15 residues. Trimming cost V 6 bases and J 6 bases; bases outside gene matches: 11. The chain's CDR3 is CSVVTGQGARNGYTF. CDR3 coding DNA: TGCAGCGTAGTTACGGGACAGGGGGCGCGGAATGGCTACACCTTC.

V usage is TRBV12-3 or TRBV12-4 and J usage is TRBJ1-2, with TRBD1 identical over 8 bases. V lost 5 bases to trimming and J lost 8 bases; unmatched junction nucleotides: 10. The CDR3 is 14 residues long. In DNA, the CDR3 is TGTGCCAGCAGTGTCACCGGGACAGGCTTGGGCTACACCTTC. This codes for CASSVTGTGLGYTF.

This chain joins TRBV20-1 and TRBJ2-3; 14 positions agree with TRBD2. V trimming: 2 bases; J trimming: 0 bases; junction bases outside the gene matches: 10. Germline V lookup: CDR1 DFQATT, CDR2 SNEGSKA (reference sequence). The CDR3 is 19 amino acids. CDR3: CSARSPGLAGAASTDTQYF. The CDR3, as DNA: TGCAGTGCTAGATCACCGGGACTAGCGGGGGCCGCTAGCACAGATACGCAGTATTTT.

The rearrangement uses TRBV19 and TRBJ2-4; 7 positions agree with TRBD2. Per the germline V gene, CDR1 is LNHDA and CDR2 is SQIVND (reference sequence). Trimming removed 6 bases from V and 8 bases from J; junction bases left unmatched: 10. This CDR3 is built from 14 residues. CDR3 in amino acids: CASSRGGPTDIQYF. In DNA, the CDR3 is TGTGCCAGTAGCCGCGGGGGACCTACGGACATTCAGTACTTC. Variable domain in full (rest from reference TRBV19 and TRBJ2-4): DGGITQSPKYLFRKEGQNVTLSCEQNLNHDAMYWYRQDPGQGLRLIYYSQIVNDFQKGDIAEGYSVSREKKESFPLTVTSAQKNPTAFYLCASSRGGPTDIQYFGAGTRLSVL.

The J gene is TRBJ2-5, the V gene TRBV20-1; a weak D match, TRBD1 (6 bases). Judging by the DNA end, TRBJ2-7 fits better; the J call may be wrong. The CDR3 extends over 14 amino acids. Germline V gives CDR1 DFQATT, CDR2 SNEGSKA (reference sequence). CDR3 bases: TGCAGTGCTAGTTTCTCCCCACAGGGTGCCGAGCAGTACTTC. This sequence encodes CSASFSPQGAEQYF.